Sequencing of this TCR beta chain was carried out in a study of shared clonotypes between healthy human individuals. In regard to this clone: Its antigen is unknown.

The data were produced by immunoSEQ multiplex PCR, yet TCRdb's version contains in-frame clones alone and is incomplete. The sample lists over a million clones; more than 75% were seen once. CDR1 and CDR2 (germline): KGHSH, LQKENI. The V gene lost 4 bases and the J gene lost 0 bases, with 7 bases spanning the gap. CDR3 length: 13 residues. General observations from the study: Across subsets, estimated richness was generally greater for naive than for memory populations.

The chain has TRBV18 and TRBJ2-7; D unclear. This TCR derives from a man aged 18 to 35 in good health. Some clones in this sample may be carry-over from other donors' samples. The sequencing sample was made of memory CD4+ T cells from PBMCs. Subset in this sample: CD45RA-negative fraction. CDR3 loop: CASSHTYSYEQYF. The DNA for the CDR3 is TGTGCCAGCTCACACACATACTCCTACGAGCAGTACTTC.